The rows below give T cell receptor beta chains drawn from one sample of a study of blood T cell repertoires in COVID-19. The table came from immunoSEQ multiplex PCR; TCRdb's copy has only in-frame clones and leaves some out. Among 110,000 to 150,000 clones listed, 70% to 90% were seen once. What was sequenced was PBMCs or T cells enriched from blood (not recorded which). The receptors come from a woman in her thirties or forties who had recovered from COVID-19. Each CDR3 is given with its conserved first and last residue. D genes are given only for firm matches. Only some rows state a clone size, as once, few, many or a class for expanded clones.

abundance: once; v_gene: TRBV14; j_gene: TRBJ2-1; d_gene: -; CDR3nt: TGTGCCAGCAGCCAAGAGGAGTATGAGCAGTTCTTC; CDR3aa: CASSQEEYEQFF
abundance: many; v_gene: TRBV27; j_gene: TRBJ2-1; d_gene: TRBD1; CDR3nt: TGTGCCAGCAGTCCCGACAGGGGTACTGAGCAGTTCTTC; CDR3aa: CASSPDRGTEQFF
abundance: -; v_gene: TRBV18; j_gene: TRBJ1-1; d_gene: TRBD1; CDR3nt: TGTGCCAGCTCTAAGGAGGGGGCCGACACTGAAGCTTTCTTT; CDR3aa: CASSKEGADTEAFF
abundance: -; v_gene: TRBV12-3/TRBV12-4; j_gene: TRBJ1-2; d_gene: -; CDR3nt: TGTGCCAGCAGTTCAGGGCGAATCTATGGCTACACCTTC; CDR3aa: CASSSGRIYGYTF
abundance: -; v_gene: TRBV4-1; j_gene: TRBJ2-5; d_gene: -; CDR3nt: TGCGCCAGCAGCCGGACTAATCAAGAGACCCAGTACTTC; CDR3aa: CASSRTNQETQYF
abundance: -; v_gene: TRBV30; j_gene: TRBJ1-2; d_gene: -; CDR3nt: TGTGCCTGGAGGTCCGGGAGGATGGCTAACTATGGCTACACCTTC; CDR3aa: CAWRSGRMANYGYTF
abundance: -; v_gene: TRBV9; j_gene: TRBJ2-7; d_gene: TRBD1; CDR3nt: TGTGCCAGCAGCGCCCGGGACAGGGGCGAGCAGTACTTC; CDR3aa: CASSARDRGEQYF
abundance: -; v_gene: TRBV7-6; j_gene: TRBJ2-5; d_gene: TRBD2; CDR3nt: TGTGCCAGCAGCCACGAGCGGGGACAAGAGACCCAGTACTTC; CDR3aa: CASSHERGQETQYF
abundance: -; v_gene: TRBV18; j_gene: TRBJ2-7; d_gene: TRBD1; CDR3nt: TGTGCCAGCTCACCTTCGGCGGGACAGGGGATCTACGAGCAGTACTTC; CDR3aa: CASSPSAGQGIYEQYF
abundance: -; v_gene: TRBV4-2; j_gene: TRBJ2-1; d_gene: TRBD1; CDR3nt: TGTGCCAGCAGCCAAGGACCGGGACAGGGGGTCAATGAGCAGTTCTTC; CDR3aa: CASSQGPGQGVNEQFF
abundance: -; v_gene: TRBV28; j_gene: TRBJ2-3; d_gene: TRBD2; CDR3nt: TGTGCCAGCAGTCAGGGCATTGCGGGGGTGACAGATACGCAGTATTTT; CDR3aa: CASSQGIAGVTDTQYF
abundance: -; v_gene: TRBV12-3/TRBV12-4; j_gene: TRBJ2-1; d_gene: -; CDR3nt: TGTGCCAGCAGTTTTGGGACAAATGAGCAGTTCTTC; CDR3aa: CASSFGTNEQFF
abundance: -; v_gene: TRBV11-2; j_gene: TRBJ2-7; d_gene: -; CDR3nt: TGTGCCAGCAGCTTACCCCTGTACGAGCAGTACTTC; CDR3aa: CASSLPLYEQYF
abundance: -; v_gene: TRBV18; j_gene: TRBJ2-1; d_gene: -; CDR3nt: TGTGCCAGCTCACCTCGGTACAATGAGCAGTTCTTC; CDR3aa: CASSPRYNEQFF
abundance: -; v_gene: TRBV5-1; j_gene: TRBJ2-7; d_gene: -; CDR3nt: TGCGCCAGCAGCTTGGCTGGCCCCGAGCAGTACTTC; CDR3aa: CASSLAGPEQYF
abundance: once; v_gene: TRBV9; j_gene: TRBJ1-3; d_gene: TRBD1; CDR3nt: TGTGCCAGCAGTGCAACGGGACAGATCTCTGGAAACACCATATATTTT; CDR3aa: CASSATGQISGNTIYF
abundance: -; v_gene: TRBV19; j_gene: TRBJ1-2; d_gene: -; CDR3nt: TGTGCCAGTAGTCCACGACAGGAGACGCGCTACACCTTC; CDR3aa: CASSPRQETRYTF
abundance: once; v_gene: TRBV2; j_gene: TRBJ2-7; d_gene: TRBD1; CDR3nt: TGTGCCAGCAGGATGGAGACAGGGCCTACTTACGAGCAGTACTTC; CDR3aa: CASRMETGPTYEQYF
abundance: -; v_gene: TRBV3-1/TRBV3-2; j_gene: TRBJ1-2; d_gene: -; CDR3nt: TGTGCCAGCAGCCAAGATCTCTTGGGGGGTGGCTACACCTTC; CDR3aa: CASSQDLLGGGYTF
abundance: -; v_gene: TRBV2; j_gene: TRBJ1-1; d_gene: -; CDR3nt: TGTGCCAGCGGGCGGGGGACTGAAGCTTTCTTT; CDR3aa: CASGRGTEAFF
abundance: once; v_gene: TRBV20-1; j_gene: TRBJ2-3; d_gene: -; CDR3nt: TGCAGTGCTAGTGGTGGGCGGGCTACCACAGATACGCAGTATTTT; CDR3aa: CSASGGRATTDTQYF
abundance: -; v_gene: TRBV6-5; j_gene: TRBJ1-2; d_gene: -; CDR3nt: TGTGCCAGCAGTTACTCGAGCCAGGGGAGCGGTGGCTACACCTTC; CDR3aa: CASSYSSQGSGGYTF
abundance: once; v_gene: TRBV11-2; j_gene: TRBJ2-1; d_gene: -; CDR3nt: TGTGCCAGTCGCGTTTACAATGAGCAGTTCTTC; CDR3aa: CASRVYNEQFF
abundance: -; v_gene: TRBV27; j_gene: TRBJ1-6; d_gene: -; CDR3nt: TGTGCCAGCAGGGACGGGGGGCGAACACCCCTCCACTTT; CDR3aa: CASRDGGRTPLHF
abundance: -; v_gene: TRBV7-2; j_gene: TRBJ1-5; d_gene: TRBD1; CDR3nt: TGTGCCAGCAGCCGGAGGACAGGGGATTCAAATCAGCCCCAGCATTTT; CDR3aa: CASSRRTGDSNQPQHF
abundance: once; v_gene: TRBV20-1; j_gene: TRBJ2-7; d_gene: -; CDR3nt: TGCAGTGCTAGTAGTCAGGGCACGAGCTCCTACGAGCAGTACTTC; CDR3aa: CSASSQGTSSYEQYF
abundance: -; v_gene: TRBV6-5; j_gene: TRBJ2-1; d_gene: TRBD2; CDR3nt: TGTGCCAGTTCCTTGACTAGCGGGAGGGCCAATGAGCAGTTCTTC; CDR3aa: CASSLTSGRANEQFF
abundance: -; v_gene: TRBV27; j_gene: TRBJ2-7; d_gene: -; CDR3nt: TGTGCCAGCAATAGTGGGCCCAACGTTGGGTACGAGCAGTACTTC; CDR3aa: CASNSGPNVGYEQYF
abundance: -; v_gene: TRBV7-8; j_gene: TRBJ1-3; d_gene: -; CDR3nt: TGTGCCAGCAGATGGGGGGGCTCTGGAAACACCATATATTTT; CDR3aa: CASRWGGSGNTIYF
abundance: -; v_gene: TRBV18; j_gene: TRBJ2-7; d_gene: TRBD2; CDR3nt: TGTGCCAGCTCATCCAGCGGGGGGGCGAACGAGCAGTACTTC; CDR3aa: CASSSSGGANEQYF
abundance: once; v_gene: TRBV4-2; j_gene: TRBJ2-5; d_gene: -; CDR3nt: TGTGCCAGCAGCCAAGAACTTCTACCCCAAGAGACCCAGTACTTC; CDR3aa: CASSQELLPQETQYF
abundance: few; v_gene: TRBV15; j_gene: TRBJ2-1; d_gene: -; CDR3nt: TGTGCCACCGCGGTCTCCTACAATGAGCAGTTCTTC; CDR3aa: CATAVSYNEQFF
abundance: -; v_gene: TRBV7-8; j_gene: TRBJ2-3; d_gene: -; CDR3nt: TGTGCCAGCAAGGCGGGGCGCACAGATACGCAGTATTTT; CDR3aa: CASKAGRTDTQYF
abundance: -; v_gene: TRBV19; j_gene: TRBJ2-3; d_gene: TRBD2; CDR3nt: TGTGCCAGTAGTGCTAGCGGGGGGGTCACAGATACGCAGTATTTT; CDR3aa: CASSASGGVTDTQYF
abundance: once; v_gene: TRBV4-1; j_gene: TRBJ2-7; d_gene: TRBD2; CDR3nt: TGCGCCAGCAGCCAAGAAGGACTAGCGGGATCTTACGAGCAGTACTTC; CDR3aa: CASSQEGLAGSYEQYF
abundance: -; v_gene: TRBV11-2; j_gene: TRBJ2-7; d_gene: TRBD2; CDR3nt: TGTGCCAGCATCCGCCCTGGGACTAGAGGCTACGAGCAGTACTTC; CDR3aa: CASIRPGTRGYEQYF
abundance: -; v_gene: TRBV11-2; j_gene: TRBJ2-2; d_gene: TRBD2; CDR3nt: TGTGCCAGCAGCCCCCGGGGGGTGACCGGGGAGCTGTTTTTT; CDR3aa: CASSPRGVTGELFF
abundance: -; v_gene: TRBV6-5; j_gene: TRBJ2-1; d_gene: -; CDR3nt: TGTGCCAGCAGCCCGGATAGCTATCCCTACAATGAGCAGTTCTTC; CDR3aa: CASSPDSYPYNEQFF
abundance: -; v_gene: TRBV7-9; j_gene: TRBJ1-1; d_gene: -; CDR3nt: TGTGCCAGCAGCCCTCGAATATCGGGGGGAGAGAGGACTGAAGCTTTCTTT; CDR3aa: CASSPRISGGERTEAFF
abundance: -; v_gene: TRBV4-1; j_gene: TRBJ1-5; d_gene: -; CDR3nt: TGCGCCAGCAGCCAGCTCACGGGCGCAGGGCAGCCCCAGCATTTT; CDR3aa: CASSQLTGAGQPQHF
abundance: once; v_gene: TRBV2; j_gene: TRBJ1-1; d_gene: TRBD1; CDR3nt: TGTGCCAGCAAAGGGACAGGGATAGCTGAAGCTTTCTTT; CDR3aa: CASKGTGIAEAFF
abundance: -; v_gene: TRBV9; j_gene: TRBJ2-3; d_gene: -; CDR3nt: TGTGCCAGCAGCCTGAGCGGGACAGGACACACAGATACGCAGTATTTT; CDR3aa: CASSLSGTGHTDTQYF
abundance: once; v_gene: TRBV19; j_gene: TRBJ2-3; d_gene: TRBD2; CDR3nt: TGTGCCAGTAGTATCGGGCGGCGGGAGGGCCGGCAGTATTTT; CDR3aa: CASSIGRREGRQYF
abundance: -; v_gene: TRBV7-9; j_gene: TRBJ2-5; d_gene: TRBD2; CDR3nt: TGTGCCAGCAGCTCTGGGACTAGCGGAAATTTAGAGACCCAGTACTTC; CDR3aa: CASSSGTSGNLETQYF
abundance: -; v_gene: TRBV3-1/TRBV3-2; j_gene: TRBJ2-4; d_gene: -; CDR3nt: TGTGCCAGCAGCCAAGAAACTCCAATGTCTCTGGCCAAAAACATTCAGTACTTC; CDR3aa: CASSQETPMSLAKNIQYF
abundance: -; v_gene: TRBV25-1; j_gene: TRBJ2-5; d_gene: -; CDR3nt: TGTGCCAGCAGTGCGGGGGTGGCCCCGGAGACCCAGTACTTC; CDR3aa: CASSAGVAPETQYF
abundance: -; v_gene: TRBV7-2; j_gene: TRBJ2-3; d_gene: -; CDR3nt: TGTGCCAGCAGCCCCCTGGCGGCCCGGGCAGATACGCAGTATTTT; CDR3aa: CASSPLAARADTQYF
abundance: -; v_gene: TRBV7-8; j_gene: TRBJ2-7; d_gene: TRBD2; CDR3nt: TGTGCCAGCAGCCCCGACGGGGCTAGCGGGAGGAGCTCCTACGAGCAGTACTTC; CDR3aa: CASSPDGASGRSSYEQYF
abundance: -; v_gene: TRBV15; j_gene: TRBJ1-1; d_gene: -; CDR3nt: TGTGCCACCAGCAGAGATCGGTTCACTGAAGCTTTCTTT; CDR3aa: CATSRDRFTEAFF
abundance: -; v_gene: TRBV12-3/TRBV12-4; j_gene: TRBJ1-3; d_gene: -; CDR3nt: TGTGCCGGACTGGCCGGGGCTGGAAACACCATATATTTT; CDR3aa: CAGLAGAGNTIYF
abundance: -; v_gene: TRBV29-1; j_gene: TRBJ2-7; d_gene: TRBD1; CDR3nt: TGCAGCGTTGGAGGAGGGACAGGGGGGCTAGGCTCCTACGAGCAGTACTTC; CDR3aa: CSVGGGTGGLGSYEQYF
abundance: once; v_gene: TRBV5-6; j_gene: TRBJ2-5; d_gene: TRBD2; CDR3nt: TGTGCCAGCAGCTTGGAACTAGCGGGCCGAGAGACCCAGTACTTC; CDR3aa: CASSLELAGRETQYF
abundance: -; v_gene: TRBV21-1; j_gene: TRBJ2-5; d_gene: -; CDR3nt: TGTGCCAGCAGCACGCTGAGGGAGGACCTTGGGAAAGAGACCCAGTACTTC; CDR3aa: CASSTLREDLGKETQYF
abundance: -; v_gene: TRBV23-1; j_gene: TRBJ1-4; d_gene: TRBD1; CDR3nt: TGCGCCAGCAGTCAACACGGGACAGAGACTAATGAAAAACTGTTTTTT; CDR3aa: CASSQHGTETNEKLFF
abundance: -; v_gene: TRBV27; j_gene: TRBJ1-2; d_gene: -; CDR3nt: TGTGCCAGCGGCGGTCCAGAAGACTATGGCTACACCTTC; CDR3aa: CASGGPEDYGYTF